One TCR beta chain is described in this entry. The antigen is undetermined. The CDR3 extends over 14 amino acids. CDR1 and CDR2 (germline): LNHDA, SQIVND (reference sequence). With 3 bases removed from V and 5 bases from J, the gap between germline ends came to 12 bases. TCR cDNA was made by 5'RACE template switching, adding a universal primer site and UMIs. TCRdb analysed the 5' RACE reads with MiXCR anew, one entry per CDR3 protein. The data hold hundreds of thousands of distinct CDR3 sequences, with about 3.5% observed a single time. The record originates from a study of T cells after yellow fever vaccination. Broader study findings: Re-detected after boosting: most primary clones, 96% of CD4 and roughly 88% of CD8. CD4 and CD8 compartments shared a small share of clonotypes.

The sample was PBMCs, taken on the day of the yellow fever booster vaccination. V usage is TRBV19 and J usage is TRBJ2-3, with TRBD2 as a possible D gene (6 bases). The TCR originated in a man between 18 and 35 years old who received the YFV17D yellow fever vaccine. The CDR3 region is CASSIRGLGDTQYF. For the CDR3, the DNA is TGTGCCAGTAGTATTCGGGGACTGGGAGATACGCAGTATTTT.